This T cell receptor beta chain was identified in a study of tumor and adjacent non-tumor tissue in lung cancer. Study overall: There were about 12 adenocarcinoma, a couple of squamous cell carcinoma and 1 small cell lung cancer cases. Some 3.9 million productive TCRbeta reads were obtained per sample on average.

RNA was extracted from bulk tissue without any cell sorting. The normal lung tissue was taken more than 3 cm from the tumor edge. Newly diagnosed lung cancer patients had thoracic surgery in China, August–November 2014, without prior chemotherapy. General study findings and limits: Higher tumor TCR diversity was associated with shorter survival.

This clonotype appeared a few times. Its specificity is unknown. Just one base apart from a much larger clone, this may be a read error. Per the germline V gene, CDR1 is SEHNR and CDR2 is FQNEAQ (reference sequence). The length of the CDR3 is 14 residues. The library came from three nested PCR rounds adapted from ARM-PCR protocols. TCRdb re-called the multiplex PCR reads through MiXCR, storing one row per CDR3 protein. The repertoire includes 75,000 to 80,000 distinct CDR3 sequences, more than 65% of them detected once, and under 40% sits in the top ten. The V gene is TRBV7-9, the J gene TRBJ2-1; D call uncertain. The receptor's source is a man between 65 and 79 years old with non-small cell lung cancer. Sequenced sample: distant non-tumor lung tissue. The CDR3 reads CVSRMARSYNEQFF. Here the CDR3 DNA reads TGTGTCAGCCGAATGGCCAGATCCTACAATGAGCAGTTCTTC.